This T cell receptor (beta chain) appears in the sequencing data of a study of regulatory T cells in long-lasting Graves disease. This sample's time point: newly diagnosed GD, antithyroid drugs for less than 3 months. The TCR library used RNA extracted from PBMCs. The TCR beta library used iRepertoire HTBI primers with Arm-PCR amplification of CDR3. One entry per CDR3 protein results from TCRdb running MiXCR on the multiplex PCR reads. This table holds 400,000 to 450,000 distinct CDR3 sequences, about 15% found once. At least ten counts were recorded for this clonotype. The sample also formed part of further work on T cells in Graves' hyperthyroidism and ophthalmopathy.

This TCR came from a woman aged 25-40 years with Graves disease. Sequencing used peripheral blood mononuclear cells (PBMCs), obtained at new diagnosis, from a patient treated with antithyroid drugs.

Here the CDR3 reads CASSLGQVGEQFF. DNA of the CDR3: TGCGCCAGCAGCCTCGGACAGGTCGGTGAGCAGTTCTTC. The chain combines TRBV4-3 with TRBJ2-1, with TRBD1 matching over 7 bases. The V gene end was trimmed by 4 bases and the J gene end by 9 bases; junction bases not matched to a gene: 6. The CDR3 covers 13 residues. In germline, CDR1 is LGHNA, CDR2 YSLEER.